Shown below are 32 T cell receptor beta chains from a single sample sequenced in a study of T cell responses to AZD1222 COVID-19 vaccine. Assay used: immunoSEQ multiplex PCR; TCRdb lists only in-frame clones, some missing. The sample carries 85,000 to 130,000 clones, 90% recorded once. Material: peripheral blood, obtained 28 days after the second AZD1222 dose. These receptors came from an adult who received the AZD1222 COVID-19 vaccine.

V usage is TRBV11-3 and J usage is TRBJ2-2; D is perhaps TRBD2 (6 bases). Germline loops: CDR1 SGHNT, CDR2 YENEEA. The CDR3 has 15 residues. Trimming took 0 bases from V and 1 from J, leaving 6 bases between them. CDR3 sequence (DNA): TGTGCCAGCAGCTTAGAGGGGGGGAACACCGGGGAGCTGTTTTTT. The encoded protein is CASSLEGGNTGELFF. The full variable domain, completed using reference TRBV11-3 and TRBJ2-2, is EAGVVQSPRYKIIEKKQPVAFWCNPISGHNTLYWYLQNLGQGPELLIRYENEEAVDDSQLPKDRFSAERLKGVDSTLKIQPAELGDSAVYLCASSLEGGNTGELFFGEGSRLTVL.

The chain recombines TRBV10-3 with TRBJ2-7; 8 bases are a match to TRBD2. V lost 4 bases to trimming and J lost 4 bases; unmatched junction nucleotides: 9. Looked up from germline, CDR1 is ENHRY and CDR2 is SYGVKD. This CDR3 has 15 amino acids. CDR3 DNA sequence: TGTGCCATCAGTGTTGGAGCGGGGGACACATACGAGCAGTACTTC. Translating it yields CAISVGAGDTYEQYF.

Details on this clone: The sample contains more than one DNA sequence encoding this CDR3. This sequence joins TRBV7-2 and TRBJ2-5; TRBD2 might be the D (6 bases). Germline V CDR1 and CDR2: SGHTA, FQGNSA. Between the trimmed V and J ends, which lost 1 base and 5 bases, there was a span of 11 bases. The CDR3 consists of 14 residues. CDR3 in amino acids: CASSLGGRGETQYF. As DNA, the CDR3 is TGTGCCAGCAGCTTAGGGGGACGGGGGGAGACCCAGTACTTC.

CDR3 loop: CASSVGLTNTGELFF. CDR3 coding DNA: TGTGCCAGCAGCGTGGGACTTACGAACACCGGGGAGCTGTTTTTT. The chain has TRBV5-6 and TRBJ2-2; tentative D call: TRBD2 (6 bases). Trimming stripped 4 bases from V and 0 bases from J, with 10 bases between. CDR3 length: 15 amino acids. Germline CDR1 reads SGHDT; CDR2 reads YYEEEE.

This clone has only one observation. The chain combines TRBV18 with TRBJ2-7; possibly TRBD1 or TRBD2 for D (6 bases each). Germline V gives CDR1 KGHSH, CDR2 LQKENI. The CDR3 consists of 14 residues. V was pared by 6 bases and J by 6 bases, with 18 bases between. CDR3 bases: TGTGCCAGCTCCCAGGGGACGGGGACTCGCGAGCAGTACTTC. Its translation is CASSQGTGTREQYF.

The CDR3 here is CATSRTSGGADTQYF. For the CDR3, the DNA is TGTGCCACCAGCAGGACTAGCGGGGGGGCAGATACGCAGTATTTT. This chain links TRBV15 with TRBJ2-3, with 14 bases matching TRBD2. Germline CDR1 LNHNV, CDR2 YYDKDF (reference sequence). V gave up 3 bases and J gave up 4 bases; unmatched junction bases: 0. CDR3 length: 15 amino acids. Full variable domain (rest looked up from reference TRBV15 and TRBJ2-3): DAMVIQNPRYQVTQFGKPVTLSCSQTLNHNVMYWYQQKSSQAPKLLFHYYDKDFNNEADTPDNFQSRRPNTSFCFLDIRSPGLGDTAMYLCATSRTSGGADTQYFGPGTRLTVL.

In nucleotides, the CDR3 is TGTGCCAGCAGCTTGGAGTGGGACAGGGTAGATTCTGAAGCTTTCTTT. The encoded protein is CASSLEWDRVDSEAFF. This chain joins TRBV5-6 and TRBJ1-1, with 9 bases that match TRBD1. With 0 bases clipped from V and 6 bases from J, the junction kept 9 bases outside the gene matches. CDR3 length: 16 residues. The germline gives CDR1 SGHDT, CDR2 YYEEEE.

The chain combines TRBV7-8 with TRBJ2-7; D not certain. Looked up from germline, CDR1 is SGHVS and CDR2 is FQNEAQ. The CDR3 is 11 residues long. The ends were cut back, 5 bases at V and 5 bases at J, with 7 bases in the middle. CDR3 protein: CASSAWDEQYF. CDR3 DNA: TGTGCCAGCAGCGCCTGGGACGAGCAGTACTTC.

The gene calls are TRBV5-1 and TRBJ1-3, with unresolved D. V was shortened by 4 bases and J by 2 bases, with 13 bases between the two germline ends. In germline, CDR1 is SGHRS, CDR2 YFSETQ. The CDR3 loop spans 15 amino acids. The DNA of the CDR3 is TGCGCCAGCAGCCCCTCAGCGATCCCTGGAAACACCATATATTTT. Protein: CASSPSAIPGNTIYF.

The chain links TRBV11-3 to TRBJ2-1, with D possibly TRBD2 on 7 matching bases. The CDR3 loop spans 15 amino acids. Trimming left V 3 bases short and J 5 bases short, with 14 bases between. Germline V gives CDR1 SGHNT, CDR2 YENEEA. This CDR3 is CASSLVGGPNNEQFF. In DNA form, the CDR3 reads TGTGCCAGCAGCTTGGTGGGGGGGCCTAACAATGAGCAGTTCTTC.

This sequence joins TRBV27 and TRBJ2-3, with TRBD1 matching over 9 bases. Losses at the gene ends were 0 bases for V and 8 bases for J; bases not matched to a gene: 15. The length of the CDR3 is 18 residues. The germline V gene has CDR1 MNHEY and CDR2 SMNVEV (reference sequence). CDR3 coding DNA: TGTGCCAGCAGTTTATCTCTTGCGGGACAGGGTCGTCGCGGTACGCAGTATTTT. This codes for CASSLSLAGQGRRGTQYF.

The chain carries TRBV3-1 (or the pseudogene TRBV3-2) and TRBJ2-7; 10 bases align to TRBD1. CDR1 is LGHDT and CDR2 is YNNKEL in the germline V gene (reference sequence). The CDR3 is made up of 13 amino acids. J gave up 3 bases and V 6 bases, and 2 bases lay outside the gene matches. The DNA for the CDR3 is TGTGCCAGCAGGGGGACAGGGGTCTACGAGCAGTACTTC. Amino acid sequence: CASRGTGVYEQYF.

In its sample, this clone was seen once. The CDR3 reads CSAGVAGAPGETQYF. The CDR3 DNA is TGCAGTGCTGGTGTAGCGGGTGCTCCGGGGGAGACCCAGTACTTC. The gene calls are TRBV20-1 and TRBJ2-5; the match to TRBD2 covers 7 bases. V shed 5 bases and J 5 bases; nucleotides not matched to a gene: 14. Germline assignment: CDR1 DFQATT and CDR2 SNEGSKA (reference sequence). There are 15 residues in the CDR3.

This chain joins TRBV6-5 and TRBJ2-7; the match to TRBD1 covers 9 bases. The CDR3 totals 15 residues. Looked up from germline, CDR1 is MNHEY and CDR2 is SVGAGI. With V trimmed by 6 bases and J by 5 bases, 11 bases remained unmatched. In DNA form, the CDR3 reads TGTGCCAGCAGCCAATTTGGACAGGGGAACAACGAGCAGTACTTC. Its translation: CASSQFGQGNNEQYF.

This clone was detected only once. The chain links TRBV11-3 to TRBJ2-3, with TRBD2 identical over 12 bases. Germline CDR1 and CDR2: SGHNT and YENEEA. V was pared by 3 bases and J by 4 bases, with 5 bases of the junction left unmatched. The CDR3 has 16 residues. The CDR3 sequence: CASSFRTSGAPDTQYF. For the CDR3, the DNA is TGTGCCAGCAGCTTCAGGACTAGCGGGGCCCCAGATACGCAGTATTTT. Based on the CDR3 plus reference TRBV11-3 and TRBJ2-3, the full variable domain is EAGVVQSPRYKIIEKKQPVAFWCNPISGHNTLYWYLQNLGQGPELLIRYENEEAVDDSQLPKDRFSAERLKGVDSTLKIQPAELGDSAVYLCASSFRTSGAPDTQYFGPGTRLTVL.

The chain carries TRBV5-1 and TRBJ1-4, with 8 bases matching TRBD1. Germline-derived CDR1 and CDR2 are SGHRS and YFSETQ. The CDR3 totals 14 residues. The ends lost 4 bases at V and 7 bases at J; junction bases unmatched: 6. The CDR3 sequence: CASSLDRVGEKLFF. The CDR3 DNA sequence: TGCGCCAGCAGCCTGGACAGGGTAGGTGAAAAACTGTTTTTT. Combining the CDR3 with reference TRBV5-1 and TRBJ1-4 gives the whole variable domain KAGVTQTPRYLIKTRGQQVTLSCSPISGHRSVSWYQQTPGQGLQFLFEYFSETQRNKGNFPGRFSGRQFSNSRSEMNVSTLELGDSALYLCASSLDRVGEKLFFGSGTQLSVL.

The sample holds one count of this clone. The CDR3 sequence: CASSESRLAGVYF. In nucleotides, the CDR3 is TGCGCCAGCAGTGAGTCCCGACTAGCGGGGGTGTATTTT. The chain recombines TRBV10-2 with TRBJ2-3; TRBD2 matches 12 bases. CDR1 and CDR2 (germline): WSHSY, SAAADI. The ends lost 0 bases at V and 14 bases at J; junction bases unmatched: 3. CDR3 length: 13 amino acids.

CDR3 bases: TGTGCCACCAGTGGGGGGAATGAGCAGTTCTTC. It specifies CATSGGNEQFF. This chain links TRBV24-1 with TRBJ2-1; D tentatively reads TRBD1 or TRBD2 (5 bases each). The CDR3 sequence is 11 residues long. Germline V CDR1 and CDR2: KGHDR, SFDVKD. The V end lost 5 bases, the J end lost 7 bases, and 5 bases lay between the germline ends.

This chain links TRBV13 with TRBJ2-3, with D maybe TRBD2 (6 bases). V lost 4 bases and J 0 bases, leaving 11 bases between the germline ends. The CDR3 consists of 15 residues. Germline values: CDR1 PRHDT, CDR2 FYEKMQ (reference sequence). Here the CDR3 reads CASSSRGLSTDTQYF. CDR3 in DNA: TGTGCCAGCAGCTCCCGGGGGTTAAGCACAGATACGCAGTATTTT.

V usage is TRBV2 and J usage is TRBJ2-1; D uncertain. The ends were cut back, 4 bases at V and 9 bases at J, with 7 bases in the middle. This CDR3 is built from 11 residues. Germline CDR1 SNHLY, CDR2 FYNNEI. The DNA for the CDR3 is TGTGCCAGCAGTGTGGTACCTGAGCAGTTCTTC. Protein product: CASSVVPEQFF.

This clone showed up just once. The chain links TRBV4-2 to TRBJ1-4; D remains unclear. V was pared by 0 bases and J by 3 bases, with 14 bases between. Germline loops: CDR1 LGHNA, CDR2 YNFKEQ. This CDR3 comprises 17 residues. The CDR3 sequence: CASSQERSVGSNEKLFF. The DNA for the CDR3 is TGTGCCAGCAGCCAAGAGAGGTCTGTGGGTTCTAATGAAAAACTGTTTTTT.

V and J are TRBV19 and TRBJ2-7; D is perhaps TRBD1 (6 bases). Germline V gene lookup returns CDR1 LNHDA and CDR2 SQIVND (reference sequence). V shed 4 bases and J shed 2 bases, with 9 bases lying between them. This CDR3 is 13 amino acids long. The CDR3 DNA is TGTGCCAGTAGTACCGGACAGCCCTACGAGCAGTACTTC. Translation: CASSTGQPYEQYF.

V and J are TRBV7-2 and TRBJ2-7, with D perhaps being TRBD1 or TRBD2 (5 bases each). The germline V and J ends were trimmed by 1 base and 1 base, with 17 bases remaining between them. The germline V gene encodes CDR1 SGHTA and CDR2 FQGNSA. This CDR3 has 17 residues. CDR3 nucleotides: TGTGCCAGCAGCTTAGGGGGGATTGGGCAGGGATCCTACGAGCAGTACTTC. As protein: CASSLGGIGQGSYEQYF.

This clone was seen a single time. The V call is TRBV25-1, the J call TRBJ1-5; D is perhaps TRBD1 (5 bases). From germline, CDR1 is MGHDK and CDR2 SYGVNS. This CDR3 is 15 amino acids long. With 3 bases removed from V and 2 bases from J, the gap between germline ends came to 11 bases. The CDR3 protein is CASSDSGRGNQPQHF. In DNA form, the CDR3 reads TGTGCCAGCAGTGACTCAGGGAGAGGCAATCAGCCCCAGCATTTT.

The chain carries TRBV5-1 and TRBJ2-7; 7 bases align to TRBD1. V was clipped by 8 bases and J by 0 bases; unmatched bases: 5. This CDR3 has 13 amino acids. Germline-derived CDR1 and CDR2 are SGHRS and YFSETQ. CDR3 DNA sequence: TGCGCCAGGGTGACAGGGAGCTCCTACGAGCAGTACTTC. Translation: CARVTGSSYEQYF.

This chain uses TRBV6-2 or TRBV6-3 with TRBJ2-3; no firm D call. Germline V gives CDR1 MNHEY, CDR2 SVGEGT. This CDR3 has 11 residues. V lost 2 bases and J lost 10, with 7 bases in between. CDR3 loop: CASSYTWAQYF. CDR3 nucleotide sequence: TGTGCCAGCAGTTACACCTGGGCGCAGTATTTT.

The chain carries TRBV18 and TRBJ1-1; no reliable D call. The V end lost 6 bases, the J end lost 6 bases, and 11 bases lay between the germline ends. The CDR3 spans 12 residues. From germline, CDR1 is KGHSH and CDR2 LQKENI. The CDR3 DNA follows: TGTGCCAGCTCTCCCCTGGATGCTGAAGCTTTCTTT. Translated: CASSPLDAEAFF.

This rearrangement joins TRBV7-8 to TRBJ1-1; D gene uncertain. Trimming stripped 4 bases from V and 1 base from J, with 7 bases between. CDR3 length equals 13 residues. CDR1 SGHVS and CDR2 FQNEAQ come from the germline V gene. The CDR3 nucleotides read TGTGCCAGCAGCTCTCAGGAGAACACTGAAGCTTTCTTT. It translates to CASSSQENTEAFF.

The chain has TRBV15 and TRBJ2-5; 11 nucleotides align to TRBD1. V shed 3 bases, J shed 1 base, and the junction held 10 bases outside the gene matches. CDR1 LNHNV and CDR2 YYDKDF come from the germline V gene (reference sequence). The CDR3 has 18 residues. This chain's CDR3 is CATSSGPGQGVPQETQYF. The CDR3 DNA follows: TGTGCCACCAGCAGCGGACCGGGACAGGGGGTACCCCAAGAGACCCAGTACTTC.

The chain joins TRBV29-1 to TRBJ2-7; D might be TRBD1 (6 bases). V dropped 4 bases and J dropped 4 bases, with 17 bases sitting between them. This CDR3 comprises 14 residues. CDR1 is SQVTM and CDR2 is ANQGSEA in the germline V gene. The DNA of the CDR3 is TGCAGCGTTGGGACAGCTAGAGGTGGGTACGAGCAGTACTTC. It yields the protein CSVGTARGGYEQYF.

The CDR3 loop reads CATRIGQGRYNEQFF. The CDR3 bases are TGTGCCACCAGGATAGGACAGGGGCGGTACAATGAGCAGTTCTTC. This chain connects TRBV24-1 to TRBJ2-1; TRBD1 matches at 9 bases. After removal of 7 bases from V and 4 bases from J, the junction contained 7 bases not matched to a gene. This CDR3 region has 15 residues. CDR1 is KGHDR and CDR2 is SFDVKD in the germline V gene.

The genes are TRBV5-1 and TRBJ2-7, with D unresolved. This CDR3 region has 14 residues. The germline V and J ends were trimmed by 1 base and 0 bases, with 8 bases remaining between them. Germline CDR1 SGHRS, CDR2 YFSETQ. The chain's CDR3 is CASSLNSDSYEQYF. DNA of the CDR3: TGCGCCAGCAGCTTGAATAGTGACTCCTACGAGCAGTACTTC.